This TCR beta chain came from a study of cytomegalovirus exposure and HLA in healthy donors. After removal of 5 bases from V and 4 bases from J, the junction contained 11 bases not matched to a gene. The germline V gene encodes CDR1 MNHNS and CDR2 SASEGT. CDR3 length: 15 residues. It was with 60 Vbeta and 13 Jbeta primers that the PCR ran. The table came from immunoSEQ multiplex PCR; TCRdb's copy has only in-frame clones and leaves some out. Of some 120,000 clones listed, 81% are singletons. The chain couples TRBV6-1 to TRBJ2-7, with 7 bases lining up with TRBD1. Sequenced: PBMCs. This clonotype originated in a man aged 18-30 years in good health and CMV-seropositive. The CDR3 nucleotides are TGTGCCAGCAGTTGGGACAGCTCGGGTTTTTACGAGCAGTACTTC. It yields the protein CASSWDSSGFYEQYF.